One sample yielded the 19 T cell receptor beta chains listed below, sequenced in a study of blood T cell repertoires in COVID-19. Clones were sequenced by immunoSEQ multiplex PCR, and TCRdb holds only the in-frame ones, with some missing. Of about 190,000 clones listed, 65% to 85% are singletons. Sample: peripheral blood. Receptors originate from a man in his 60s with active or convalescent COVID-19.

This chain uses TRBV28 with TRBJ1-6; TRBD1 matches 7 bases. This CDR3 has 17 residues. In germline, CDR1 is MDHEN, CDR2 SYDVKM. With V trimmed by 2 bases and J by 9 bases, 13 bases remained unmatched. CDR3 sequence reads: CASSLTAYRGIGSPLHF. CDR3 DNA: TGTGCCAGCAGTTTAACTGCGTACAGGGGAATCGGTTCACCCCTCCACTTT. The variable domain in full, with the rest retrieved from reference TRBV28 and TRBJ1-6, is DVKVTQSSRYLVKRTGEKVFLECVQDMDHENMFWYRQDPGLGLRLIYFSYDVKMKEKGDIPEGYSVSREKKERFSLILESASTNQTSMYLCASSLTAYRGIGSPLHFGNGTRLTVT.

The CDR3 coding sequence is TGTGCCAGCAGCCAGCGGACTAGCGGGACCAGCAATGAGCAGTTCTTC. It specifies CASSQRTSGTSNEQFF. This chain connects TRBV4-2 to TRBJ2-1; 12 bases are shared with TRBD2. This CDR3 comprises 16 residues. Germline trimming cut 3 bases from V and 6 bases from J; bases unmatched to any gene: 6. CDR1 is LGHNA and CDR2 is YNFKEQ in the germline V gene.

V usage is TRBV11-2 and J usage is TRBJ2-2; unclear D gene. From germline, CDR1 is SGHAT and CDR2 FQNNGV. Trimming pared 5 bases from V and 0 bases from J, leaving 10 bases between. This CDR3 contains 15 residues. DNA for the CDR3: TGTGCCAGCAGCCTAGGGCAGACGAACACCGGGGAGCTGTTTTTT. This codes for CASSLGQTNTGELFF. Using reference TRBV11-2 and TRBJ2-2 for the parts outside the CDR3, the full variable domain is EAGVAQSPRYKIIEKRQSVAFWCNPISGHATLYWYQQILGQGPKLLIQFQNNGVVDDSQLPKDRFSAERLKGVDSTLKIQPAKLEDSAVYLCASSLGQTNTGELFFGEGSRLTVL.

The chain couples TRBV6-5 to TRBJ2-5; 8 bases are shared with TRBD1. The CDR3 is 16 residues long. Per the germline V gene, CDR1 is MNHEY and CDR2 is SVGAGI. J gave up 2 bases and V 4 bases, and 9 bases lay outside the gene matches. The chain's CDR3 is CASSSRTGRKQETQYF. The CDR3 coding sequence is TGTGCCAGCAGTTCCCGGACAGGGCGGAAGCAAGAGACCCAGTACTTC.

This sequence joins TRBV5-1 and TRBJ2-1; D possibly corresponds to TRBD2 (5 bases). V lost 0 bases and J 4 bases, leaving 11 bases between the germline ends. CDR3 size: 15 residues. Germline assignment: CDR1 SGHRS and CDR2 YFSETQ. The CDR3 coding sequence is TGCGCCAGCAGCTTGGCCCTGGAGCGGTACAATGAGCAGTTCTTC. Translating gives CASSLALERYNEQFF.

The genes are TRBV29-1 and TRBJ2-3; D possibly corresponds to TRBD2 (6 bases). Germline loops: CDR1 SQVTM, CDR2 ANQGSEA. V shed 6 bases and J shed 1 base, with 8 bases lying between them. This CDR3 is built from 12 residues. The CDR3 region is CSVGGGTDTQYF. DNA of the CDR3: TGCAGCGTCGGGGGAGGCACAGATACGCAGTATTTT.

CDR3: CASSLILAGDTGELFF. The CDR3 DNA reads TGCGCCAGCAGCTTGATACTAGCGGGAGATACCGGGGAGCTGTTTTTT. The chain couples TRBV5-1 to TRBJ2-2; 11 bases match TRBD2. The CDR3 length is 16 residues. With 1 base clipped from V and 5 bases from J, the junction kept 4 bases outside the gene matches. Per the germline V gene, CDR1 is SGHRS and CDR2 is YFSETQ.

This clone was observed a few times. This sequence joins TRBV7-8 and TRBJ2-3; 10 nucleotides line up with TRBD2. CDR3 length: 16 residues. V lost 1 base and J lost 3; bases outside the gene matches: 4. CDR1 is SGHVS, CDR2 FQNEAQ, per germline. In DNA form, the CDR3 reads TGTGCCAGCAGCTTAGTAGCGGGAGGTGGTACAGATACGCAGTATTTT. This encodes CASSLVAGGGTDTQYF.

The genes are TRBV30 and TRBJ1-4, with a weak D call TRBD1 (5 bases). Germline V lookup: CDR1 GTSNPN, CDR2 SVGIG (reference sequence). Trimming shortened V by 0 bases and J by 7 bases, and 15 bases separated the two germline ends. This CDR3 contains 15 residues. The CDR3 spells CAWSVRKGDSEKLFF. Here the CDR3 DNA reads TGTGCCTGGAGTGTACGAAAAGGGGATAGTGAAAAACTGTTTTTT.

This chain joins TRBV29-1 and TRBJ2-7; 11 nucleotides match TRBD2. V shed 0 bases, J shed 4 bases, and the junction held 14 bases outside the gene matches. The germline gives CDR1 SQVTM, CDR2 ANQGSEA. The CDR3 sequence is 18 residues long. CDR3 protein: CSVEETTPTSGRSYEQYF. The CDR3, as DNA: TGCAGCGTTGAAGAAACGACCCCTACTAGCGGGAGATCTTACGAGCAGTACTTC.

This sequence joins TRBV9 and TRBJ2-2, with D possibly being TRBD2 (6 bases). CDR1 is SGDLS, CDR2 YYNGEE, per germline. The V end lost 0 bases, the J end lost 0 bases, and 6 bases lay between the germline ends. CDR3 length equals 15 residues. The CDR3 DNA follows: TGTGCCAGCAGCGTAGGCGGGGCGAACACCGGGGAGCTGTTTTTT. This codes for CASSVGGANTGELFF. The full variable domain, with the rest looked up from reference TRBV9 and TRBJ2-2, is DSGVTQTPKHLITATGQRVTLRCSPRSGDLSVYWYQQSLDQGLQFLIQYYNGEERAKGNILERFSAQQFPDLHSELNLSSLELGDSALYFCASSVGGANTGELFFGEGSRLTVL.

In nucleotides, the CDR3 is TGTGCCAGCAGTTTCCGCCCGGGACAGGGGTCCTACGAGCAGTACTTC. It translates to CASSFRPGQGSYEQYF. The chain employs TRBV28 and TRBJ2-7; 10 nucleotides line up with TRBD1. V lost 3 bases, J lost 1 base, and 6 bases stayed unmatched. Per the germline V gene, CDR1 is MDHEN and CDR2 is SYDVKM. This CDR3 region has 16 residues.

This CDR3 reads CASSSDSSQETQYF. CDR3 in DNA: TGTGCCAGCAGCTCGGACAGCTCGCAAGAGACCCAGTACTTC. The chain links TRBV7-2 to TRBJ2-5, with D possibly matching TRBD1 (6 bases). The CDR3 is made up of 14 amino acids. The V gene lost 4 bases and the J gene lost 2 bases, with 11 bases spanning the gap. CDR1 SGHTA and CDR2 FQGNSA come from the germline V gene.

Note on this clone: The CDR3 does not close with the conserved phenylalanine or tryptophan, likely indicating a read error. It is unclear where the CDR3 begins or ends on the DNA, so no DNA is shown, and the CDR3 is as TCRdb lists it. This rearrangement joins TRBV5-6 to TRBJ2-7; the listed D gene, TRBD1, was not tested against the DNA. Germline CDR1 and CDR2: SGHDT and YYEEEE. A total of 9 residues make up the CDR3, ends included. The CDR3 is CASSSPLLT.

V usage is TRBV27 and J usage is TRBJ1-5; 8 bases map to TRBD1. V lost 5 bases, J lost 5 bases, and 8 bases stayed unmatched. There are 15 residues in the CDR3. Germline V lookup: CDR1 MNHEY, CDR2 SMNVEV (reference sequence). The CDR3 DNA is TGTGCCAGCAGTATAGGACAGGGAAGACATCAGCCCCAGCATTTT. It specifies CASSIGQGRHQPQHF.

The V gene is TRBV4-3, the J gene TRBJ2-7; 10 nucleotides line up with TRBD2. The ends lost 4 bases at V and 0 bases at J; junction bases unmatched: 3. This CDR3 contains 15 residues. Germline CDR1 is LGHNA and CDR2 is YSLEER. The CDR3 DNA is TGCGCCAGCAGCCGTGGACTAGCGGACTCCTACGAGCAGTACTTC. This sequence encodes CASSRGLADSYEQYF.

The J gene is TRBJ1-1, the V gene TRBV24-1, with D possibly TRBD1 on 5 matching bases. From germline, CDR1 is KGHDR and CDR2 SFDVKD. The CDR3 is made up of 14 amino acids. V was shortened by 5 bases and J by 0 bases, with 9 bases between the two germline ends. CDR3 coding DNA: TGTGCCACCAGTGTGTACAGGCTGAACACTGAAGCTTTCTTT. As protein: CATSVYRLNTEAFF.

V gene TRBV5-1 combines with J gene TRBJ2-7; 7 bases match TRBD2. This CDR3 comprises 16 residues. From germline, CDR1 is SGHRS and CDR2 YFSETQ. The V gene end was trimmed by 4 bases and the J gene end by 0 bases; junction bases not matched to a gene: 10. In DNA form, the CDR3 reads TGCGCCAGCAGCGGAGAAGCGGGACCTAACTCCTACGAGCAGTACTTC. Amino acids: CASSGEAGPNSYEQYF.

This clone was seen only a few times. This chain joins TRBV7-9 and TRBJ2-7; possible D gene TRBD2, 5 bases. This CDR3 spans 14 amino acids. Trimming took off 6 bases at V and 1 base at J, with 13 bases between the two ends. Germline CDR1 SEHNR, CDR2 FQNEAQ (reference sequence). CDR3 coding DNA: TGTGCCAGCAGGCTCGCCGGGAATTCCTACGAGCAGTACTTC. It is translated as CASRLAGNSYEQYF.